Listed here is a single T cell receptor beta chain. Its antigen is unidentified. CDR1 is SGHRS and CDR2 is YFSETQ in the germline V gene. V lost 4 bases, J lost 8 bases, and 4 bases stayed unmatched. This CDR3 is built from 14 residues. This entry is derived from a study of OX40 agonist ivuxolimab in advanced cancers. At the level of the study: The patients received ivuxolimab by intravenous route every 2 weeks at 0.01 to 10 mg/kg. Partial responses occurred in Three dose-escalation patients, one with hepatocellular carcinoma and two with cutaneous melanoma. Among those enrolled, mean age was 60 years (range roughly 20 to 80) and 82.7% were male.

Some clones are missing from TCRdb's copy, which holds only in-frame ones; the method was immunoSEQ multiplex PCR. Here the sample spans over 95,000 clones, 90% to 95% being singletons. Notes on the study in general: People who partly responded at 0.1-3.0 mg/kg had some of the least clonal expansion seen.

The specimen was CD4+ or CD8+ T cells sorted from blood, collected in a trial of the OX40 agonist ivuxolimab. The clonotype originates from an adult with an advanced solid tumor such as melanoma, head and neck, liver or kidney cancer. The chain has TRBV5-1 and TRBJ1-4; 11 nucleotides agree with TRBD1. The CDR3 DNA reads TGCGCCAGCAGCCCGGGACAGGGGGTCGAAAAACTGTTTTTT. Translation gives CASSPGQGVEKLFF.